This TCR beta chain was observed in a study of blood T cells in healthy people across ages. Germline V gives CDR1 MNHEY, CDR2 SMNVEV (reference sequence). V was clipped by 2 bases and J by 4 bases, with 12 bases between them. The CDR3 is 15 amino acids. The second PCR ran about 6 to 12 cycles with a sample-barcoded 5' primer and J-beta primers. TCRdb used MiXCR to reprocess the 5' RACE reads, holding one entry per CDR3 protein. The data show roughly 720,000 distinct CDR3 sequences, 50% to 65% seen once. The chain links TRBV27 to TRBJ2-1; possibly TRBD2 for D (6 bases). The receptor was derived from a man older than 75 in good health. Specimen: blood. This chain's CDR3 is CASSLIGGKYNEQFF. The CDR3 nucleotides are TGTGCCAGCAGTTTAATTGGCGGGAAGTACAATGAGCAGTTCTTC.